The present TCR beta chain was sequenced within a study of identical twins. Overall study results and limits: The models gave estimates that fell short of the out-of-frame TCR alpha sharing seen in monozygotic twins.

Carrying unique molecular identifiers, the cDNA also gained a universal primer site through template switching. Using its own MiXCR run on the 5' RACE reads, TCRdb lists one record per CDR3 protein. This sample has roughly 500,000 distinct CDR3 sequences; less than 25% occur once, and the top ten carry around 0.9%. With respect to this clonotype: The antigen remains unidentified.

V was cut by 7 bases and J by 1 base, with 7 bases left in between. Germline V gives CDR1 SNHLY, CDR2 FYNNEI. This CDR3 has 12 residues. Separately, the same data were catalogued under a study of T cells expressing NK-cell markers. That investigation notes: The study drew TCR beta repertoires from sorted CD3+CD56+NKG2C+, CD3+CD56+NKG2C- and CD3+CD56-NKG2C+ T cells. Nothing established the HCMV specificity of expanded NKG2C+ T cell clones.

This chain uses TRBV2 with TRBJ2-5; D might be TRBD2 (5 bases). The specimen was CD4+ T cells sorted from blood. The source of this sequence is a woman younger than 35 in good health. The DNA for the CDR3 is TGTGCCAGCAAGCGGAGCCAAGAGACCCAGTACTTC. It specifies CASKRSQETQYF.